The 26 T cell receptor beta chains presented below share a single source sample, sequenced in a study of cytomegalovirus exposure and HLA in healthy donors. The protocol was immunoSEQ multiplex PCR, while the TCRdb copy is restricted to in-frame clones and leaves out a portion. The sample has about 220,000 clones; approximately 83% are singletons. What was sequenced was PBMCs. The receptor source for this set is a woman under 40 in good health and CMV-seropositive.

The rearrangement uses TRBV6-1 and TRBJ2-1, with D perhaps matching TRBD1 (5 bases). V gave up 3 bases and J gave up 8 bases, with 11 bases separating them. The CDR3 is 13 amino acids. CDR1 is MNHNS, CDR2 SASEGT, per germline. In DNA form, the CDR3 reads TGTGCCAGCAGTGAGGCAGGGTGGGATGAGCAGTTCTTC. It yields the protein CASSEAGWDEQFF.

This chain connects TRBV2 to TRBJ2-2; 9 nucleotides align to TRBD2. Per the germline V gene, CDR1 is SNHLY and CDR2 is FYNNEI. Trimming removed 6 bases from V and 6 bases from J; junction bases left unmatched: 8. The CDR3 has 15 residues. CDR3 bases: TGTGCCAGCAGGGCTGGGACTAGCCCGGCCGGGGAGCTGTTTTTT. Protein sequence: CASRAGTSPAGELFF.

The rearrangement uses TRBV9 and TRBJ1-2, with TRBD1 as a possible D gene (5 bases). V was shortened by 1 base and J by 0 bases, with 10 bases between the two germline ends. Germline values: CDR1 SGDLS, CDR2 YYNGEE. This CDR3 contains 15 residues. The CDR3 region is CASSVFGGSNYGYTF. The CDR3 DNA reads TGTGCCAGCAGCGTATTTGGGGGATCTAACTATGGCTACACCTTC.

The J gene is TRBJ1-1, the V gene TRBV13, with D unclear. The CDR3 loop spans 13 amino acids. In germline, CDR1 is PRHDT, CDR2 FYEKMQ (reference sequence). Trimming removed 6 bases at V and 3 bases at J, with 11 bases between. CDR3 coding DNA: TGTGCCAGCAGAGGAGCCAGCGACACTGAAGCTTTCTTT. It specifies CASRGASDTEAFF.

The chain employs TRBV5-1 and TRBJ1-4; maybe TRBD1 (6 bases). V was clipped by 2 bases and J by 8 bases, with 19 bases between them. The germline V gene encodes CDR1 SGHRS and CDR2 YFSETQ. CDR3 length equals 16 residues. CDR3 sequence: CASSFDFSGDSEKLFF. For the CDR3, the DNA is TGCGCCAGCAGCTTCGACTTCTCAGGGGATTCGGAAAAACTGTTTTTT.

In its sample, this clone was seen a few times. The chain recombines TRBV28 with TRBJ1-2; maybe TRBD1 (5 bases). Per the germline V gene, CDR1 is MDHEN and CDR2 is SYDVKM. The length of the CDR3 is 13 residues. Trimming pared 3 bases from V and 7 bases from J, leaving 12 bases between. CDR3 residues: CASSFGARRGYTF. The CDR3 DNA is TGTGCCAGCAGTTTCGGGGCGCGGCGTGGCTACACCTTC.

The chain couples TRBV11-3 to TRBJ1-4, with TRBD1 identical over 12 bases. This CDR3 has 15 residues. Germline values: CDR1 SGHNT, CDR2 YENEEA. Trimming at V came to 6 bases and at J to 7 bases, leaving 6 bases not matched to a gene. This CDR3 reads CASSRDRGRREKLFF. CDR3 sequence (DNA): TGTGCCAGCAGTCGGGACAGGGGGCGTCGTGAAAAACTGTTTTTT.

The rearrangement joins TRBV7-9 to TRBJ1-2; no firm D call. Germline CDR1 is SEHNR and CDR2 is FQNEAQ (reference sequence). Trimming left V 0 bases short and J 9 bases short, with 14 bases between. The CDR3 contains 14 residues. The CDR3 protein is CASSLAAQPGSYTF. CDR3 in DNA: TGTGCCAGCAGCTTAGCGGCCCAACCGGGAAGCTACACCTTC.

This clone has a single count. The chain is built from TRBV19 and TRBJ2-7, with TRBD1 identical over 9 bases. Germline loops: CDR1 LNHDA, CDR2 SQIVND (reference sequence). This CDR3 comprises 16 residues. V was pared by 3 bases and J by 5 bases, with 11 bases of the junction left unmatched. The CDR3 protein is CASSIAPGQGVHEQYF. CDR3 in DNA: TGTGCCAGTAGTATCGCCCCGGGACAGGGAGTACACGAGCAGTACTTC.

This chain connects TRBV4-1 to TRBJ1-5; no clear D gene. CDR3 length: 16 residues. Per the germline V gene, CDR1 is MGHRA and CDR2 is YSYEKL. V was trimmed by 4 bases and J by 2 bases, leaving 15 bases between them. The CDR3 here is CASSPEGRVGNQPQHF. The CDR3, as DNA: TGCGCCAGCAGCCCCGAAGGTAGGGTAGGCAATCAGCCCCAGCATTTT.

J is TRBJ2-6 and V is TRBV9; TRBD1 matches at 12 bases. CDR3 length: 20 amino acids. The J segment lost 0 bases and the V segment lost 3 bases, leaving 10 bases of the junction unmatched. Germline CDR1 is SGDLS and CDR2 is YYNGEE. CDR3 residues: CASSAGQGASLYSGANVLTF. Here the CDR3 DNA reads TGTGCCAGCAGCGCGGGACAGGGGGCCTCATTATACTCTGGGGCCAACGTCCTGACTTTC.

As DNA, the CDR3 is TGTGCCAGCAGCCAAGAAGCTGGACACCACGAGCAGTACTTC. This sequence encodes CASSQEAGHHEQYF. The V call is TRBV4-2, the J call TRBJ2-7, with D maybe TRBD1 (5 bases). This CDR3 has 14 amino acids. Per the germline V gene, CDR1 is LGHNA and CDR2 is YNFKEQ. V was trimmed by 0 bases and J by 5 bases, leaving 11 bases between them.

This chain uses TRBV20-1 with TRBJ1-4; D remains ambiguous. Per the germline V gene, CDR1 is DFQATT and CDR2 is SNEGSKA (reference sequence). The CDR3 runs to 10 residues. Trimming took off 6 bases at V and 6 bases at J, with 5 bases between the two ends. For the CDR3, the DNA is TGCAGTGCCCCATATGAAAAACTGTTTTTT. Protein sequence: CSAPYEKLFF.

The chain is built from TRBV7-9 and TRBJ1-2; 7 positions agree with TRBD1. This CDR3 has 14 residues. Trimming at V came to 5 bases and at J to 4 bases, leaving 7 bases not matched to a gene. Germline assignment: CDR1 SEHNR and CDR2 FQNEAQ (reference sequence). Here the CDR3 DNA reads TGTGCCAGCAGCCGACAGGGACTGACCTATGGCTACACCTTC. This gives the protein CASSRQGLTYGYTF.

This clone was counted a few times. The chain recombines TRBV6-1 with TRBJ1-1; 7 positions match TRBD1. The CDR3 loop spans 13 amino acids. V lost 6 bases to trimming and J lost 4 bases; unmatched junction nucleotides: 5. Germline lookup yields CDR1 MNHNS and CDR2 SASEGT. CDR3 in amino acids: CASSPDRPTEAFF. DNA for the CDR3: TGTGCCAGCAGCCCGGACAGGCCCACTGAAGCTTTCTTT.

The rearrangement uses TRBV25-1 and TRBJ1-1; no clear D. CDR3 length: 14 amino acids. Germline V gives CDR1 MGHDK, CDR2 SYGVNS. Trimming pared 2 bases from V and 3 bases from J, leaving 10 bases between. The CDR3 here is CASSERGSDTEAFF. CDR3 nucleotide sequence: TGTGCCAGCAGTGAACGAGGGAGTGACACTGAAGCTTTCTTT.

This chain joins TRBV5-1 and TRBJ1-5; possibly TRBD1 for D (6 bases). This CDR3 spans 16 amino acids. The V end lost 3 bases, the J end lost 10 bases, and 23 bases lay between the germline ends. From germline, CDR1 is SGHRS and CDR2 YFSETQ. The DNA for the CDR3 is TGCGCCAGCAGCTACAAGGACAGCTCTGATAGCCCACCCCAGCATTTT. Protein sequence: CASSYKDSSDSPPQHF.

The V call is TRBV9, the J call TRBJ2-5, with 10 nucleotides matching TRBD2. CDR1 and CDR2 (germline): SGDLS, YYNGEE. The CDR3 contains 16 residues. Unmatched junction bases numbered 4, after V lost 0 bases and J lost 2 bases. The CDR3 region is CASSVATSGAQETQYF. The CDR3 bases are TGTGCCAGCAGCGTAGCAACTAGCGGGGCGCAAGAGACCCAGTACTTC.

Worth noting for this clone: The same CDR3 is also encoded by other DNA sequences in this sample. This chain uses TRBV27 with TRBJ2-2; the D gene is possibly TRBD2 (5 bases). V was shortened by 0 bases and J by 6 bases, with 8 bases between the two germline ends. CDR3 length equals 14 residues. Germline loops: CDR1 MNHEY, CDR2 SMNVEV (reference sequence). Here the CDR3 DNA reads TGTGCCAGCAGTTTATCCTGGGGAGCCGGGGAGCTGTTTTTT. Translating gives CASSLSWGAGELFF.

The genes are TRBV7-3 and TRBJ1-1, with 9 bases that match TRBD1. CDR3 length equals 17 residues. In germline, CDR1 is SGHTA, CDR2 FQGTGA. Losses at the gene ends were 5 bases for V and 4 bases for J; bases not matched to a gene: 14. CDR3 in amino acids: CASSAKGPGQGLTEAFF. CDR3 bases: TGTGCCAGCAGCGCCAAAGGACCGGGACAGGGTCTCACTGAAGCTTTCTTT.

This chain joins TRBV5-1 and TRBJ1-5; D call uncertain. The germline V gene encodes CDR1 SGHRS and CDR2 YFSETQ. Deletions cut 0 bases from V and 4 bases from J, with 8 bases between. The CDR3 is 14 residues long. Here the CDR3 reads CASSLAPGNQPQHF. The DNA of the CDR3 is TGCGCCAGCAGCTTGGCCCCGGGGAATCAGCCCCAGCATTTT.

This chain uses TRBV7-9 with TRBJ1-1; D is unclear. The CDR3 is 15 residues long. With 5 bases removed from V and 0 bases from J, the gap between germline ends came to 13 bases. In germline, CDR1 is SEHNR, CDR2 FQNEAQ (reference sequence). The CDR3 region is CASSPASGLNTEAFF. The CDR3 nucleotides are TGTGCCAGCAGCCCGGCCAGTGGCCTGAACACTGAAGCTTTCTTT. Using reference TRBV7-9 and TRBJ1-1 for the parts outside the CDR3, the full variable domain is DTGVSQNPRHKITKRGQNVTFRCDPISEHNRLYWYRQTLGQGPEFLTYFQNEAQLEKSRLLSDRFSAERPKGSFSTLEIQRTEQGDSAMYLCASSPASGLNTEAFFGQGTRLTVV.

V is TRBV6-1 and J is TRBJ2-1; D is ambiguous. Trimming stripped 4 bases from V and 0 bases from J, with 13 bases between. Germline CDR1 reads MNHNS; CDR2 reads SASEGT. The CDR3 has 16 residues. The CDR3 DNA reads TGTGCCAGCAGTGTCTTGGCGGCCCACTCCTACAATGAGCAGTTCTTC. It specifies CASSVLAAHSYNEQFF.

The chain has TRBV6-5 and TRBJ1-1; D ambiguous. The CDR3 is 13 residues long. Trimming pared 5 bases from V and 1 base from J, leaving 8 bases between. Germline assignment: CDR1 MNHEY and CDR2 SVGAGI. Here the CDR3 DNA reads TGTGCCAGCAGTAGATTAAGGAACACTGAAGCTTTCTTT. Amino acid sequence: CASSRLRNTEAFF.

This chain uses TRBV10-1 with TRBJ2-1; 9 positions agree with TRBD2. Germline V gene data show CDR1 as WNHNN and CDR2 as SYGVQD (reference sequence). The CDR3 has 16 amino acids. Germline trimming cut 3 bases from V and 4 bases from J; bases unmatched to any gene: 7. Here the CDR3 DNA reads TGCGCCAGCAGTGAACGGTCTAGCGGGATTTACAATGAGCAGTTCTTC. This sequence encodes CASSERSSGIYNEQFF.

This clone was detected many times. The chain joins TRBV4-1 to TRBJ2-1; no clear D. The CDR3 length is 15 residues. Germline V gene lookup returns CDR1 MGHRA and CDR2 YSYEKL. The V and J ends lost 0 bases and 2 bases respectively, with 8 bases between them. CDR3 region: CASSQDGSPYNEQFF. The CDR3 bases are TGCGCCAGCAGCCAAGATGGCAGCCCCTACAATGAGCAGTTCTTC.